The 13 T cell receptor beta chains given below trace back to one sample, sequenced in a study of siplizumab effects on memory and regulatory T cells. Repertoires were generated with immunoSEQ multiplex PCR, while TCRdb's copy carries only in-frame clones and drops some. The sample contains some 120,000 clones, about 95% of which appear only once. Sequencing was done on a sample of non-Treg CD4+ T cells sorted from blood. Source of these receptors: a human donor in good health.

The rearrangement joins TRBV5-4 to TRBJ2-3; D is uncertain. V lost 2 bases and J lost 0, with 10 bases in between. Germline lookup yields CDR1 SGHNT and CDR2 YYREEE (reference sequence). The CDR3 runs 15 residues. CDR3: CASSLILGSTDTQYF. As DNA, the CDR3 is TGTGCCAGCAGCTTAATTTTGGGCAGCACAGATACGCAGTATTTT.

The V and J genes are TRBV7-9 and TRBJ2-7, with 11 bases aligning to TRBD1. Germline-derived CDR1 and CDR2 are SEHNR and FQNEAQ (reference sequence). The ends lost 3 bases at V and 3 bases at J; junction bases unmatched: 7. This CDR3 has 16 residues. DNA of the CDR3: TGTGCCAGCAGCTTGACTTCGGGACAGGGGGACTACGAGCAGTACTTC. This translates into CASSLTSGQGDYEQYF.

The J gene is TRBJ1-5, the V gene TRBV5-8; D gene ambiguous. The germline gives CDR1 SGHTS, CDR2 YDEGEE. The V end lost 0 bases, the J end lost 2 bases, and 9 bases lay between the germline ends. The CDR3 runs to 15 residues. The DNA of the CDR3 is TGTGCCAGCAGCTTGGACCGGCGCCGCAATCAGCCCCAGCATTTT. It encodes CASSLDRRRNQPQHF.

V and J are TRBV7-9 and TRBJ2-3, with 7 positions matching TRBD2. This CDR3 contains 15 residues. Germline trimming cut 5 bases from V and 1 base from J; bases unmatched to any gene: 6. The germline V gene encodes CDR1 SEHNR and CDR2 FQNEAQ (reference sequence). CDR3 protein: CASSPTSWRTDTQYF. The CDR3 region has the DNA TGTGCCAGCAGCCCGACTAGCTGGCGCACAGATACGCAGTATTTT.

This chain links TRBV7-3 with TRBJ2-2; D not resolved. Germline lookup yields CDR1 SGHTA and CDR2 FQGTGA. The CDR3 has 12 residues. V was pared by 5 bases and J by 7 bases, with 8 bases between. Here the CDR3 reads CASSPGGGELFF. The CDR3 coding sequence is TGTGCCAGCAGCCCTGGCGGCGGGGAGCTGTTTTTT.

The V and J genes are TRBV4-2 and TRBJ1-2, with D tentatively TRBD1 (5 bases). V lost 0 bases and J lost 4, with 9 bases in between. Germline loops: CDR1 LGHNA, CDR2 YNFKEQ. This CDR3 has 14 residues. Here the CDR3 reads CASSQDRGGYGYTF. The CDR3 DNA reads TGTGCCAGCAGCCAAGATCGGGGGGGCTATGGCTACACCTTC.

A note on this clone: A junction end diverges from the germline sequence, so it may reflect a read error. V is TRBV20-1 and J is TRBJ1-1; D is ambiguous. Germline lookup yields CDR1 DFQATT and CDR2 SNEGSKA (reference sequence). This CDR3 comprises 11 residues. Here the CDR3 DNA reads TGCAGTGCTCGAGACCGGACTGAAGCTTTCTTT. The encoded protein is CSARDRTEAFF.

The chain combines TRBV18 with TRBJ2-5; D is undetermined. Germline loops: CDR1 KGHSH, CDR2 LQKENI. CDR3 length: 13 amino acids. Deletions cut 4 bases from V and 3 bases from J, with 9 bases between. The CDR3 is CASSRSVEETQYF. The CDR3 nucleotides are TGTGCCAGCTCACGGTCAGTCGAAGAGACCCAGTACTTC.

This chain joins TRBV28 and TRBJ2-1; 7 bases fit TRBD2. The CDR3 length is 16 residues. V gave up 5 bases and J gave up 5 bases; unmatched junction bases: 12. CDR1 is MDHEN, CDR2 SYDVKM, per germline. The CDR3 DNA is TGTGCCAGCAGTCGAGCCCTACTACGGGGGGACAATGAGCAGTTCTTC. It encodes CASSRALLRGDNEQFF.

V and J are TRBV15 and TRBJ2-1; 7 positions agree with TRBD2. CDR1 is LNHNV and CDR2 is YYDKDF in the germline V gene (reference sequence). With 5 bases clipped from V and 9 bases from J, the junction kept 13 bases outside the gene matches. This CDR3 is built from 15 residues. CDR3 sequence (DNA): TGTGCCACCAGCCGCCCGGCGGGAGACTCGCGTGAGCAGTTCTTC. Protein product: CATSRPAGDSREQFF. Complete variable domain (other parts from reference TRBV15 and TRBJ2-1): DAMVIQNPRYQVTQFGKPVTLSCSQTLNHNVMYWYQQKSSQAPKLLFHYYDKDFNNEADTPDNFQSRRPNTSFCFLDIRSPGLGDTAMYLCATSRPAGDSREQFFGPGTRLTVL.

The V and J genes are TRBV5-8 and TRBJ2-1; 9 bases map to TRBD1. The CDR3 length is 14 residues. CDR1 is SGHTS, CDR2 YDEGEE, per germline. J lost 7 bases, V lost 4 bases, and 6 bases had no gene match. Here the CDR3 DNA reads TGTGCCAGCAGCCTCCGGGACAGGGTGAATGAGCAGTTCTTC. Translation: CASSLRDRVNEQFF.

The chain links TRBV6-5 to TRBJ1-2, with D perhaps TRBD1 (5 bases). The CDR3 covers 14 residues. CDR1 is MNHEY, CDR2 SVGAGI, per germline. With 5 bases removed from V and 4 bases from J, the gap between germline ends came to 14 bases. The CDR3 loop reads CASSIGTEAYGYTF. CDR3 nucleotide sequence: TGTGCCAGCAGTATCGGGACCGAGGCCTATGGCTACACCTTC.

J is TRBJ1-5 and V is TRBV7-8; unclear D gene. Germline CDR1 is SGHVS and CDR2 is FQNEAQ. CDR3 size: 15 residues. The V gene lost 5 bases and the J gene lost 3 bases, with 14 bases spanning the gap. The CDR3, as DNA: TGTGCCAGCAGCCCAACAGTTCCGATCAATCAGCCCCAGCATTTT. Translating it yields CASSPTVPINQPQHF.